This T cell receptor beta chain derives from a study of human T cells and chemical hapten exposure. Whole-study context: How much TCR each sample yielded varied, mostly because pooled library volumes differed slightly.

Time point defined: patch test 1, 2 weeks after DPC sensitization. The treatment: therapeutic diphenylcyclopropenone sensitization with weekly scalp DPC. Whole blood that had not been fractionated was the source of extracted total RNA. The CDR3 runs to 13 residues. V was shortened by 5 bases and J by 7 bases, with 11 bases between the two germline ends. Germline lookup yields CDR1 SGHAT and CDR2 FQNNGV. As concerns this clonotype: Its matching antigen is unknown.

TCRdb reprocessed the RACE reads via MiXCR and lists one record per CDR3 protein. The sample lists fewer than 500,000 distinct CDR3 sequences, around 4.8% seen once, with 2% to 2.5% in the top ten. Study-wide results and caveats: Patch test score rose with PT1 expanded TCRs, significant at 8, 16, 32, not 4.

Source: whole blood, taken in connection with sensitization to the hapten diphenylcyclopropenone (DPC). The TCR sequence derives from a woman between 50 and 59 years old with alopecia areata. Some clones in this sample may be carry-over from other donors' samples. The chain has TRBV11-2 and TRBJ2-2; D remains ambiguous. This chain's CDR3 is CASSPKAVGELFF. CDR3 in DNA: TGTGCCAGCAGCCCAAAGGCTGTCGGGGAGCTGTTTTTT.